The 10 T cell receptor beta chains in this list originate from one sample, sequenced in a study of blood T cell repertoires in COVID-19. Some clones are missing from TCRdb's copy, which holds only in-frame ones; the method was immunoSEQ multiplex PCR. The sample includes roughly 220,000 clones, 80% to 85% of them seen just once. The sample was peripheral blood. The source is a woman aged 55-69 years with acute or convalescent COVID-19.

J is TRBJ1-2 and V is TRBV2; 7 nucleotides line up with TRBD1. CDR3 size: 14 residues. V lost 4 bases, J lost 5 bases, and 7 bases stayed unmatched. Germline V CDR1 and CDR2: SNHLY, FYNNEI. The CDR3 sequence: CASSVQGRRYGYTF. The CDR3 bases are TGTGCCAGCAGTGTACAGGGGAGGAGATATGGCTACACCTTC.

The gene calls are TRBV15 and TRBJ2-5; no clear D. The CDR3 spans 15 residues. Germline V lookup: CDR1 LNHNV, CDR2 YYDKDF (reference sequence). V lost 0 bases and J lost 4, with 12 bases in between. The CDR3 spells CATSRDRSLGETQYF. In DNA, the CDR3 is TGTGCCACCAGCAGAGATCGGAGCTTAGGAGAGACCCAGTACTTC. The full variable domain, completed using reference TRBV15 and TRBJ2-5, is DAMVIQNPRYQVTQFGKPVTLSCSQTLNHNVMYWYQQKSSQAPKLLFHYYDKDFNNEADTPDNFQSRRPNTSFCFLDIRSPGLGDTAMYLCATSRDRSLGETQYFGPGTRLLVL.

V usage is TRBV3-1 (or the pseudogene TRBV3-2) and J usage is TRBJ2-5, with TRBD2 matching 12 bases. Per germline, CDR1 LGHDT and CDR2 YNNKEL (reference sequence). With V trimmed by 1 base and J by 4 bases, 4 bases remained unmatched. The CDR3 is 16 amino acids. This CDR3 is CASSQVLAGGRETQYF. In nucleotides, the CDR3 is TGTGCCAGCAGCCAAGTGCTAGCGGGGGGGCGAGAGACCCAGTACTTC.

The V and J genes are TRBV10-3 and TRBJ2-7; D is perhaps TRBD2 (5 bases). V gave up 3 bases and J gave up 2 bases, with 11 bases separating them. The CDR3 covers 14 residues. Germline loops: CDR1 ENHRY, CDR2 SYGVKD. The CDR3 here is CAISESGDAYEQYF. CDR3 nucleotides: TGTGCCATCAGTGAAAGCGGAGATGCCTACGAGCAGTACTTC.

The gene calls are TRBV30 and TRBJ2-3; TRBD2 agrees at 9 bases. V dropped 5 bases and J dropped 5; count of bases not matched to a gene: 5. From germline, CDR1 is GTSNPN and CDR2 SVGIG (reference sequence). CDR3 length equals 13 residues. In nucleotides, the CDR3 is TGTGCCTGGGCTAGCGGGGATATAGATACGCAGTATTTT. It encodes CAWASGDIDTQYF. The entire variable domain, with the rest obtained from reference TRBV30 and TRBJ2-3, is as follows: SQTIHQWPATLVQPVGSPLSLECTVEGTSNPNLYWYRQAAGRGLQLLFYSVGIGQISSEVPQNLSASRPQDRQFILSSKKLLLSDSGFYLCAWASGDIDTQYFGPGTRLTVL.

V gene TRBV18 combines with J gene TRBJ1-1; D possibly corresponds to TRBD1 (6 bases). The CDR3 runs 15 residues. CDR1 and CDR2 (germline): KGHSH, LQKENI. V gave up 2 bases and J gave up 3 bases, with 13 bases separating them. CDR3: CASSPIATGYTEAFF. The CDR3 nucleotides are TGTGCCAGCTCACCAATCGCGACAGGCTACACTGAAGCTTTCTTT. Based on the CDR3 plus reference TRBV18 and TRBJ1-1, the full variable domain is NAGVMQNPRHLVRRRGQEARLRCSPMKGHSHVYWYRQLPEEGLKFMVYLQKENIIDESGMPKERFSAEFPKEGPSILRIQQVVRGDSAAYFCASSPIATGYTEAFFGQGTRLTVV.

V usage is TRBV4-1 and J usage is TRBJ1-2, with 7 bases lining up with TRBD1. The CDR3 runs to 18 residues. CDR1 is MGHRA, CDR2 YSYEKL, per germline. V shed 0 bases and J 7 bases; nucleotides not matched to a gene: 17. In DNA form, the CDR3 reads TGCGCCAGCAGCCAAGATTCCCGCGCCGACAGGGTTGGGTCTGGCTACACCTTC. Translation gives CASSQDSRADRVGSGYTF.

The chain uses TRBV2 and TRBJ1-6, with D tentatively TRBD1 (5 bases). Germline values: CDR1 SNHLY, CDR2 FYNNEI. With 7 bases removed from V and 0 bases from J, the gap between germline ends came to 16 bases. CDR3 size: 17 residues. This CDR3 reads CASIRQHPSSYNSPLHF. The CDR3 bases are TGTGCCAGCATAAGACAGCACCCGAGCTCCTATAATTCACCCCTCCACTTT.

This chain uses TRBV12-3 or TRBV12-4 with TRBJ1-1, with 9 bases that match TRBD1. CDR3 size: 13 residues. The J segment lost 6 bases and the V segment lost 5 bases, leaving 4 bases of the junction unmatched. CDR3 amino acids: CASSTRQGAEAFF. CDR3 coding DNA: TGTGCCAGCAGTACGCGACAGGGGGCTGAAGCTTTCTTT.

The rearrangement links TRBV15 to TRBJ1-4; D perhaps matches TRBD1 (5 bases). CDR3 length: 15 residues. Germline CDR1 LNHNV, CDR2 YYDKDF (reference sequence). Deletions cut 1 base from V and 5 bases from J, with 11 bases between. CDR3 in DNA: TGTGCCACCAGCAGAGTAGCAGGGCCGAATGAAAAACTGTTTTTT. Translating it yields CATSRVAGPNEKLFF.